This TCR beta chain was identified in a study of blood T cell repertoires in COVID-19. About the study: COVID-19 samples collected from the United States, Italy and Spain covered acute and convalescent phases. Sample material is recorded as cDNA or gDNA derived from T cells, B-cell-depleted T cells, or PBMCs.

Study processing details: Amplification with reference gene primers provided the estimates of nucleated cell counts. Profiled with immunoSEQ multiplex PCR; TCRdb holds only in-frame clones, not every one. V and J calls and clone size are copied from that table; D and trimming were computed from the DNA. The repertoire holds roughly 130,000 clones, with around 83% as singletons. The CDR3 length is 16 residues. Trimming cost V 5 bases and J 1 base; bases outside gene matches: 5. Germline assignment: CDR1 SGHAT and CDR2 FQNNGV. The TCR sequence derives from a woman older than 75 with acute or convalescent COVID-19. Material: peripheral blood. The V and J genes are TRBV11-2 and TRBJ2-2; 9 bases match TRBD1. CDR3 nucleotide sequence: TGTGCCAGCAGCCGACCGGGACAGGGGAACACCGGGGAGCTGTTTTTT. It specifies CASSRPGQGNTGELFF.